This T cell receptor beta chain is drawn from a study of T cell responses to AZD1222 COVID-19 vaccine. TCRdb's copy holds only in-frame clones and misses some; the assay was immunoSEQ multiplex PCR. This table has 130,000 to 150,000 clones, 80% to 95% appearing once. V gave up 6 bases and J gave up 4 bases; unmatched junction bases: 12. This CDR3 spans 15 amino acids. In germline, CDR1 is MNHEY, CDR2 SVGAGI. The chain joins TRBV6-5 to TRBJ2-7, with TRBD1 matching over 7 bases. This TCR came from an adult in good health. Sequenced material: peripheral blood, taken on day 0 of AZD1222 vaccination. CDR3 sequence: CASRATGTARYEQYF. In DNA, the CDR3 is TGTGCCAGCAGGGCTACCGGGACAGCAAGATACGAGCAGTACTTC.